This T cell receptor beta chain was sequenced during a study of T cells in women clearing cervical HPV infection (dated by TCRdb to 2017 to 2018). About the investigation overall: Cases were 25 women with histologically confirmed HPV16-related CIN3 or worse, including a couple of invasive cancers. Controls were more than 20 women whose single incident HPV16 infection cleared within 12 months without precancer or cancer developing. Case blood was taken at the visit when the lesion was first identified, whereas control blood was taken when infection was no longer detected. For cases, the median interval between lesion detection and blood sampling was more than 130 days, with an interquartile range of about 85 to 220 days. Since only a few of the women had HLA typing available, the possibility that HLA type was acting as a confounder could not be ruled out. Nested within Costa Rica's Guanacaste HPV Natural History Study, an exploratory proof-of-principle case-control study compared TCR repertoires across cervical HPV16 outcomes. Cases were matched to controls by age within five years and by the year the sample was collected. Cases had a median age of 34 years and controls had a median age of 38, with no significant differences in baseline characteristics. In the parent cohort, about 10,000 women aged 18 or older were enrolled in Guanacaste, Costa Rica, during about 1993 to 1994 and then followed for approximately 7 years. Quality controls consisted of five blinded duplicates per group, for a total of about 60 samples made up of 50 participants and roughly 10 replicates.

Every participant had a single incident cervical HPV16 infection, and prevalent HPV16 infections were excluded. Cervical HPV DNA was detected with MY09/MY11 PCR, and genotyping was done with dot-blot hybridization. About 15 mL of heparinized blood were centrifuged, and the buffy coat was aliquoted, frozen at -30°C, then stored at -80°C. QIAGEN kits were used to extract genomic DNA from the buffy coat specimens. Here is what the overall study found, with its caveats: Cases had lower TRBV6-7 relative abundance than controls (approximately 0.11% versus 0.16%; Bonferroni P = 0.0008). Across sequencing depths, CIN3+ cases showed significantly higher TCR repertoire richness than controls, but evenness did not differ between the groups. The cross-sectional design could not show whether the associations came before the infection or were a result of it, and neither effector/memory subsets nor HPV-specific T cells were isolated. T-cell numbers per sample were unknown, so richness differences could reflect varying T-cell content rather than repertoire biology. Random forest classifiers that combined richness and V gene abundances separated cases from controls with an estimated AUC of 0.8 to 0.9.

The junction shows trimming of 2 bases on V and 4 bases on J, and the gene matches do not reach 8 bases of it. The germline V gene provides CDR1 ENHRY and CDR2 SYGVKD. The CDR3 holds 15 amino acids from the cysteine to the phenylalanine. Only the CDR3 bases that were read are kept: 36 of them, in frame from base 1. TCR beta CDR3 regions were amplified by multiplex PCR using the immunoSEQ assay from an average of about 1,200 ng genomic DNA per sample. The assay corrected primer bias using a complete synthetic TCR repertoire to establish an amplification baseline. Amplicons were sequenced on the Illumina platform. The authors' analysis ran thus. Error correction of the sequences involved clustering with frequency ratios plus a modified nearest-neighbor algorithm, after which the sequences were analyzed in the immunoSEQ Analyzer using IMGT gene definitions. TCR richness and evenness were averaged over 20 rarefaction repeats at each rarefaction depth, excluding samples with fewer sequences than the depth. Relative abundances of V, D and J genes were compared between groups using Wilcoxon rank sum tests, with FDR correction applied. For the blinded duplicates, the intraclass correlation was roughly 96% for TCR richness and averaged 76.4% across around 61 gene segments. This is the immuneACCESS table as TCRdb keeps it, with only in-frame sequences that have V and J called. A part of the clones is gone; compared with another copy, unresolved V genes explain less than half, and the rest is unexplained. The V and J calls and clone size come from that table; D and trimming were worked out from the DNA. The sample has about 39,000 clones on record. The ten most abundant clones make up around 5% of the sample.

On this clone itself: Its specific antigen is unknown. Sequencing ends 3 residues short of the CDR3 end; the germline J gene provides the rest.

The sequence derives from a woman aged 18-69 years with a cervical HPV16 infection that either progressed to CIN3+ or cleared (not recorded which). Input material: blood buffy coat. The chain was built from TRBV10-3 and TRBJ2-7, and 7 junctional nucleotides match TRBD1. Incomplete CDR3 DNA: TGTGCCATCAGTGAGAGACAGGGCACCCCTTACGAG. This translates into CAISERQGTPYE. The whole CDR3 is CAISERQGTPYEQYF.